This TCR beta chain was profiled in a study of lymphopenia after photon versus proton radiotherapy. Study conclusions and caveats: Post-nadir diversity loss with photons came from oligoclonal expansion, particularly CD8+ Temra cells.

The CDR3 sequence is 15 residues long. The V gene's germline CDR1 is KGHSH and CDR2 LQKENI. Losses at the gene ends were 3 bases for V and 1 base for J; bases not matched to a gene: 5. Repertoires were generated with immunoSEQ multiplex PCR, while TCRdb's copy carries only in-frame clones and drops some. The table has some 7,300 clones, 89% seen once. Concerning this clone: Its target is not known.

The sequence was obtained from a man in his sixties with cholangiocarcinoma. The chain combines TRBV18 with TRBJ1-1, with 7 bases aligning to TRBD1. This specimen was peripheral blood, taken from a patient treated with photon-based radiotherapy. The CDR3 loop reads CASSPVGQRNTEAFF. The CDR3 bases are TGTGCCAGCTCACCGGTGGGACAGAGGAACACTGAAGCTTTCTTT.